This record concerns one T cell receptor (beta chain) sequence. These data come from a study of blood T cell repertoires in COVID-19. For the study at large: Both acute and convalescent COVID-19 samples were obtained from the United States, Italy and Spain. PBMCs, B-cell-depleted T cells, or T cells were the source of the cDNA or gDNA that made up the material.

Per the original data handling: Reference gene primer amplification gave nucleated cell count estimates. The protocol was immunoSEQ multiplex PCR, while the TCRdb copy is restricted to in-frame clones and leaves out a portion. From that table come the V and J calls and clone size; the DNA was used to work out D and trimming. The table records roughly 280,000 clones, around 84% of them present only once. The receptor was derived from a man aged 55 to 70 with acute or convalescent COVID-19. Input material: peripheral blood.

CDR3 DNA sequence: TGTGCCAGCAGTCCCGGAGGGCGGGGGGGCATTCAGTACTTC. Its protein is CASSPGGRGGIQYF. This chain uses TRBV28 with TRBJ2-4; 9 nucleotides line up with TRBD2. The CDR3 has 14 amino acids. CDR1 MDHEN and CDR2 SYDVKM come from the germline V gene. V shed 5 bases and J 9 bases; nucleotides not matched to a gene: 8. Supplemented by reference TRBV28 and TRBJ2-4, the full variable domain reads DVKVTQSSRYLVKRTGEKVFLECVQDMDHENMFWYRQDPGLGLRLIYFSYDVKMKEKGDIPEGYSVSREKKERFSLILESASTNQTSMYLCASSPGGRGGIQYFGAGTRLSVL.